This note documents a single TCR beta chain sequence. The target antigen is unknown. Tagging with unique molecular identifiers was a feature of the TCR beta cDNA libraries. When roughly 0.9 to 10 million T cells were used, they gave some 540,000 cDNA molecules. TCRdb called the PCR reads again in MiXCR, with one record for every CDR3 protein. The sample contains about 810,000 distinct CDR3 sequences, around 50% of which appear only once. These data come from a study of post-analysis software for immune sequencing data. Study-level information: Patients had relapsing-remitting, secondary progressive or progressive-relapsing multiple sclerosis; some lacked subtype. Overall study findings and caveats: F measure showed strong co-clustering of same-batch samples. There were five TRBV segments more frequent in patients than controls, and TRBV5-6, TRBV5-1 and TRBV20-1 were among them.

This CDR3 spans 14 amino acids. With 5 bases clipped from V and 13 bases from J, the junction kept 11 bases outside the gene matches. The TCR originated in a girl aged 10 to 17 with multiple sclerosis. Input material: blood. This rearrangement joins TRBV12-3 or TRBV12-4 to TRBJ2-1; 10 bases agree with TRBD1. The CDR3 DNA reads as TGTGCCAGCAGTCCCGGACAGGGGGTTGGAGCCCAGTTCTTC. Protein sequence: CASSPGQGVGAQFF.